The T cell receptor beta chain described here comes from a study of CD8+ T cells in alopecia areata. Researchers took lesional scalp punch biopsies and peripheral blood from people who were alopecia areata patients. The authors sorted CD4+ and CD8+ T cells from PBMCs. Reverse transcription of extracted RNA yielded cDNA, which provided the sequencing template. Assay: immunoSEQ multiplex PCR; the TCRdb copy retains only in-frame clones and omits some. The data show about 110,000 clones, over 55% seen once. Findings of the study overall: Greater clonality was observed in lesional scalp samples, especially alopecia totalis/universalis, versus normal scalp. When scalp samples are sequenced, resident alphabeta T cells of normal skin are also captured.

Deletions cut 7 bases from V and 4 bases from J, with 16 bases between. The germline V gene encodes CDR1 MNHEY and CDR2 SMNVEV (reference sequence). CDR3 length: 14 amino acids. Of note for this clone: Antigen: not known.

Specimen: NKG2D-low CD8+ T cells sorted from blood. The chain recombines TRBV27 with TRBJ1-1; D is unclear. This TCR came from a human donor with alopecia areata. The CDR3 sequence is CASTAAFGVTEAFF. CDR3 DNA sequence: TGTGCCAGCACCGCCGCGTTTGGTGTCACTGAAGCTTTCTTT.